This T cell receptor (beta chain) stems from a study of blood T cells in healthy people across ages. Findings and caveats of the study: Among long-lived donors, naive CD4+ cells were more numerous and diversity higher than in aged donors.

Points on this clonotype: Its antigen remains unidentified.

Through a sample-barcoded 5' primer and a J-beta primer mix, a second PCR was run for roughly 7 to 12 cycles. The template-switch adaptor, which had 12 random nucleotides, put a tag on each cDNA molecule. From the 5' RACE reads, TCRdb called clonotypes with MiXCR, one entry per CDR3 protein. The sample holds over a million distinct CDR3 sequences, approximately 63% seen once. The length of the CDR3 is 15 residues. Germline lookup yields CDR1 SGHAT and CDR2 FQNNGV. V was shortened by 1 base and J by 6 bases, with 15 bases between the two germline ends. Sequencing input: blood. The rearrangement joins TRBV11-2 to TRBJ2-5, with D tentatively TRBD1 or TRBD2 (5 bases each). This receptor was taken from a man aged 18 to 30 in good health. CDR3 nucleotides: TGTGCCAGCAGCTTAGTAAGGGGTTCCGGGAAGACCCAGTACTTC. This encodes CASSLVRGSGKTQYF.